The T cell receptor beta chain under discussion was sequenced for a study of T-cell reconstitution after alpha-beta-depleted transplantation in children. Concerning this clonotype itself: A much larger clone sits a single nucleotide away, making a read error possible.

Unique molecular identifiers tagged the TCRbeta library. TCRdb fed the PCR reads into MiXCR, producing one record per CDR3 protein. The sample lists around 200,000 distinct CDR3 sequences, approximately 6.8% occurring once. This receptor was obtained from a human donor who donated a stem cell graft to a child with Wiskott-Aldrich syndrome. Sequenced here: PBMCs from the stem cell graft donor, sampled from the stem cell graft.

This CDR3 reads CPSSVDAITGELFF. CDR3 bases: TGCCCCAGCAGTGTAGATGCTATCACCGGGGAGCTGTTTTTT. The rearrangement links TRBV10-1 to TRBJ2-2, with D unresolved. Per germline, CDR1 WNHNN and CDR2 SYGVQD (reference sequence). The CDR3 contains 14 residues.